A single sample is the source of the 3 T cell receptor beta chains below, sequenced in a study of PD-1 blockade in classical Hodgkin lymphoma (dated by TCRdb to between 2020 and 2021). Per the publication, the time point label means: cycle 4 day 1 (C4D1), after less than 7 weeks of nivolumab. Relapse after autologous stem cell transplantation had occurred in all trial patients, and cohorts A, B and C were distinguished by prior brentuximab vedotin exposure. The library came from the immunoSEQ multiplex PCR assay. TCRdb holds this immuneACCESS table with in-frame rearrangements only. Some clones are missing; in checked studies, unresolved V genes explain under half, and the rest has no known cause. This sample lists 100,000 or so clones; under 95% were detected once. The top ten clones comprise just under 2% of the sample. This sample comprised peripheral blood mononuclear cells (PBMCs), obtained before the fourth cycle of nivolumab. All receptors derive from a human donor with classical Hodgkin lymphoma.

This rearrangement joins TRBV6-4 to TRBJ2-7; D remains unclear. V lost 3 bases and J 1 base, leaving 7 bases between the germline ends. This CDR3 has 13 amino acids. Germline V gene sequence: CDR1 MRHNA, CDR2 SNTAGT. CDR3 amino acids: CASSEGRSYEQYF. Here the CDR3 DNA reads TGTGCCAGCAGTGAGGGCAGATCCTACGAGCAGTACTTC.

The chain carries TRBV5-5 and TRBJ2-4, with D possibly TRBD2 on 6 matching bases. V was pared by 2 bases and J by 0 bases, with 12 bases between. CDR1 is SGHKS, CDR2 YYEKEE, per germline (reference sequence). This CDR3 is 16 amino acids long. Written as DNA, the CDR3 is TGTGCCAGCAGCTTAGGGGTGGGACTAGCCAAAAACATTCAGTACTTC. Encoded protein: CASSLGVGLAKNIQYF.

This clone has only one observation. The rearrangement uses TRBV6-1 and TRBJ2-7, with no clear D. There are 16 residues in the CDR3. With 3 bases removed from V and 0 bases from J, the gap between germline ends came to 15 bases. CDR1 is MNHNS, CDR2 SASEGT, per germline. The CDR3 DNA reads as TGTGCCAGCAGTGAGGGGTACAGAATTAGCTCCTACGAGCAGTACTTC. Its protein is CASSEGYRISSYEQYF.